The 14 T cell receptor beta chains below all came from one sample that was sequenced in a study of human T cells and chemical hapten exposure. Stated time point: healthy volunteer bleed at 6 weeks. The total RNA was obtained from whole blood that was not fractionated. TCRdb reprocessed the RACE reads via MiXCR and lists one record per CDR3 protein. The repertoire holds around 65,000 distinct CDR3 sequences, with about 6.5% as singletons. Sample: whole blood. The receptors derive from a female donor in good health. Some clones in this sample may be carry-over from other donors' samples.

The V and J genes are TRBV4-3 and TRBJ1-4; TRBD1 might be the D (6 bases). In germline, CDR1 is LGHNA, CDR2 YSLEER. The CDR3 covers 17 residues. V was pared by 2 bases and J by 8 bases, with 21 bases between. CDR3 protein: CASSQLILTGSEEKLFF. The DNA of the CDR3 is TGCGCCAGCAGCCAACTCATTCTCACAGGGTCTGAAGAAAAACTGTTTTTT.

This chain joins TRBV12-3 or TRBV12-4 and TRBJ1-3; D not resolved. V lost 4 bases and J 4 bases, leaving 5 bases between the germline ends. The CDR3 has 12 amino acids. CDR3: CASSSRGNTIYF. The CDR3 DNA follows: TGTGCCAGCAGTTCCAGGGGAAACACCATATATTTT.

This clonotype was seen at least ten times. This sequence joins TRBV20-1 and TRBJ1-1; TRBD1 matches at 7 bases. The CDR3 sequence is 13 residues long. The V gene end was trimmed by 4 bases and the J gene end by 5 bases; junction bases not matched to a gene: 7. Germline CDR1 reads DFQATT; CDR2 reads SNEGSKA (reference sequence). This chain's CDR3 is CSATGQVGTEAFF. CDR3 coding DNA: TGCAGTGCTACCGGACAGGTAGGGACTGAAGCTTTCTTT.

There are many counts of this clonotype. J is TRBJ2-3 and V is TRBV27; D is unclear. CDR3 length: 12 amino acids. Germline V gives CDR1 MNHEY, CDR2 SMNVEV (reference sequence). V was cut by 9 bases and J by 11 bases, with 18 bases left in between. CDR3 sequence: CASADVGFRQYF. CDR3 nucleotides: TGTGCCAGTGCGGACGTGGGCTTTAGGCAGTATTTT.

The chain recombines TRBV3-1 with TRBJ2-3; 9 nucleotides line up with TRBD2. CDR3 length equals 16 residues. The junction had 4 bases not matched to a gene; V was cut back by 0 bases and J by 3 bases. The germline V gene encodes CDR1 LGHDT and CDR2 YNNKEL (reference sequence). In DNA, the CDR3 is TGTGCCAGCAGCCAAGAGACGGGACTAGCAACAGATACGCAGTATTTT. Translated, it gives CASSQETGLATDTQYF.

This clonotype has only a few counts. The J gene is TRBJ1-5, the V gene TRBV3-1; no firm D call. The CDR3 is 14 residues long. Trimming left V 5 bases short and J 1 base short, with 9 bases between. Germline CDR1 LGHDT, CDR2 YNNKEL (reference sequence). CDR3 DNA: TGTGCCAGCAGCGACATCGCGAGCAATCAGCCCCAGCATTTT. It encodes CASSDIASNQPQHF. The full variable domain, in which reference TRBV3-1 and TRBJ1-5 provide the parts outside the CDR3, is DTAVSQTPKYLVTQMGNDKSIKCEQNLGHDTMYWYKQDSKKFLKIMFSYNNKELIINETVPNRFSPKSPDKAHLNLHINSLELGDSAVYFCASSDIASNQPQHFGDGTRLSIL.

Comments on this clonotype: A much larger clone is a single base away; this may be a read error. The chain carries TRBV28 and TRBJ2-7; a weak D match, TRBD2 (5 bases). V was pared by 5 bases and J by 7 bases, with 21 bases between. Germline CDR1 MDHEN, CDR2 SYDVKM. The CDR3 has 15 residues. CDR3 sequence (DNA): TGTGCCAGCAGTCTTCGTACTAGGATCTTTTGGGAGCAGTACTTC. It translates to CASSLRTRIFWEQYF.

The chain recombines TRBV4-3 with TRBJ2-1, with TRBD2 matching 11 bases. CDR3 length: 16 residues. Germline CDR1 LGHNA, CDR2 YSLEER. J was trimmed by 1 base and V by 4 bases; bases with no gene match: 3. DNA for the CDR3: TGCGCCAGCAGCCCGACTAGCGGGGTTTCCTACAATGAGCAGTTCTTC. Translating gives CASSPTSGVSYNEQFF.

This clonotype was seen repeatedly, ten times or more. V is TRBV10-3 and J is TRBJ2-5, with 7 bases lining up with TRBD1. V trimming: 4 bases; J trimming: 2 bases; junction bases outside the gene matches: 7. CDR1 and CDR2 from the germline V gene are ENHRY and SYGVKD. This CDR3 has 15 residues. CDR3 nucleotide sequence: TGTGCCATCAGTGGGGCAGGGGGACGTCAAGAGACCCAGTACTTC. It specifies CAISGAGGRQETQYF.

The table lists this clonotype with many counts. CDR3 in amino acids: CSARSSRRSTLAEQYF. The CDR3 coding sequence is TGCAGTGCTAGAAGTTCGAGGAGGAGTACCCTAGCCGAGCAGTACTTC. The rearrangement uses TRBV20-1 and TRBJ2-7, with D maybe TRBD2 (5 bases). This CDR3 has 16 residues. The V end lost 2 bases, the J end lost 6 bases, and 23 bases lay between the germline ends. Looked up from germline, CDR1 is DFQATT and CDR2 is SNEGSKA (reference sequence).

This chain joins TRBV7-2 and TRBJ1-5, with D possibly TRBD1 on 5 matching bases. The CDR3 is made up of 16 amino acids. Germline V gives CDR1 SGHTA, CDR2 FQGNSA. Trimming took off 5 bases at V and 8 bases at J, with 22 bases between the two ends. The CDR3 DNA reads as TGTGCCAGCAGCCCCAGGTCGGCGCGGGACGCGGAGCCCCAGCATTTT. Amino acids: CASSPRSARDAEPQHF.

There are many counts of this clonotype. Written as DNA, the CDR3 is TGTGCCAGCAGCTTGGCTGTACCTTTAGGAAGCTCTGGGGCCAACGTCCTGACTTTC. Translated, it gives CASSLAVPLGSSGANVLTF. The chain links TRBV5-6 to TRBJ2-6; D is uncertain. Germline CDR1 and CDR2: SGHDT and YYEEEE. V was trimmed by 0 bases and J by 0 bases, leaving 16 bases between them. The CDR3 is made up of 19 amino acids.

The CDR3 protein is CSVDRSLRETQYF. In DNA, the CDR3 is TGCAGCGTTGACAGAAGCTTGAGGGAGACCCAGTACTTC. The chain joins TRBV29-1 to TRBJ2-5; no clear D gene. The germline CDR1 and CDR2 sequences are SQVTM and ANQGSEA. The CDR3 loop spans 13 amino acids. V lost 3 bases and J lost 5, with 13 bases in between. Combining the CDR3 with reference TRBV29-1 and TRBJ2-5 gives the whole variable domain SAVISQKPSRDICQRGTSLTIQCQVDSQVTMMFWYRQQPGQSLTLIATANQGSEATYESGFVIDKFPISRPNLTFSTLTVSNMSPEDSSIYLCSVDRSLRETQYFGPGTRLLVL.

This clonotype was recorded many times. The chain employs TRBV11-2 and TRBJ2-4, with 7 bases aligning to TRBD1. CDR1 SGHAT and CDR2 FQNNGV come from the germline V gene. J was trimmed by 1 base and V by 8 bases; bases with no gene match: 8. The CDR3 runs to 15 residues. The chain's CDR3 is CASRRPGQAKNIQYF. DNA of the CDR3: TGTGCCAGCCGTCGACCGGGACAGGCCAAAAACATTCAGTACTTC.